This T cell receptor beta chain was found in a study of T cells in Graves' hyperthyroidism and ophthalmopathy. V shed 5 bases, J shed 3 bases, and the junction held 6 bases outside the gene matches. Germline-derived CDR1 and CDR2 are LGHDT and YNNKEL (reference sequence). The CDR3 contains 14 residues. Amplification of TCR beta CDR3 regions used RNA as the template. The HTBI primer set drove a first-round RT-PCR of the TCR CDR3. TCRdb passed the multiplex PCR reads through MiXCR, listing each CDR3 protein once. The sample records 600,000 to 900,000 distinct CDR3 sequences, about 17% being singletons. There are many counts of this clonotype.

Sequenced sample: blood. This chain connects TRBV3-1 to TRBJ2-7, with 8 bases matching TRBD1. The clonotype was recovered from a man between 18 and 35 years old with Graves' hyperthyroidism. The CDR3 bases are TGTGCCAGCAGCTCTCGGGACAGGTACTACGAGCAGTACTTC. It specifies CASSSRDRYYEQYF.